The 22 T cell receptor beta chains below all came from one sample that was sequenced in a study of OX40 agonist ivuxolimab in advanced cancers. Measured with immunoSEQ multiplex PCR; TCRdb has only the in-frame clones, and not every one. This table holds 75,000 to 95,000 clones, about 90% found once. This specimen consisted of CD4+ or CD8+ T cells sorted from blood, obtained in a trial of the OX40 agonist ivuxolimab. The receptors originated from an adult with an advanced solid tumor such as melanoma, head and neck, liver or kidney cancer.

V gene TRBV30 combines with J gene TRBJ1-2; 7 bases match TRBD1. CDR1 and CDR2 (germline): GTSNPN, SVGIG (reference sequence). The CDR3 length is 12 residues. V dropped 2 bases and J dropped 10; count of bases not matched to a gene: 7. The CDR3 nucleotides are TGTGCCTGGAGTACCACAGGGGTCGCCTACACCTTC. It is translated as CAWSTTGVAYTF. Full variable domain (outside the CDR3, taken from reference TRBV30 and TRBJ1-2): SQTIHQWPATLVQPVGSPLSLECTVEGTSNPNLYWYRQAAGRGLQLLFYSVGIGQISSEVPQNLSASRPQDRQFILSSKKLLLSDSGFYLCAWSTTGVAYTFGSGTRLTVV.

The table lists this clone with a few counts. This rearrangement joins TRBV6-5 to TRBJ2-7; no definite D call. This CDR3 contains 14 residues. Germline V gives CDR1 MNHEY, CDR2 SVGAGI. The V end lost 1 base, the J end lost 2 bases, and 9 bases lay between the germline ends. CDR3 bases: TGTGCCAGCAGTTACTTGTCCAGCCCCTACGAGCAGTACTTC. It is translated as CASSYLSSPYEQYF.

The chain uses TRBV5-1 and TRBJ2-2; 13 bases line up with TRBD2. The CDR3 sequence is 16 residues long. Germline CDR1 reads SGHRS; CDR2 reads YFSETQ. The V and J ends lost 1 base and 6 bases, in that order; junction bases with no gene match: 3. In DNA form, the CDR3 reads TGCGCCAGCAGCTTGCGACTAGCGGGAGGCCCCGGGGAGCTGTTTTTT. Its protein product is CASSLRLAGGPGELFF.

This clone came up once. The V call is TRBV10-2, the J call TRBJ2-7, with D unresolved. Germline assignment: CDR1 WSHSY and CDR2 SAAADI. Trimming shortened V by 0 bases and J by 2 bases, and 8 bases separated the two germline ends. This CDR3 is built from 14 residues. The DNA of the CDR3 is TGCGCCAGCAGTGAGTCGGGCCGCACCTACGAGCAGTACTTC. Translation: CASSESGRTYEQYF.

The V call is TRBV2, the J call TRBJ2-1; D is tentatively TRBD1 or TRBD2 (6 bases each). The V and J ends lost 8 bases and 5 bases respectively, with 16 bases between them. The germline CDR1 and CDR2 sequences are SNHLY and FYNNEI. The CDR3 spans 14 residues. CDR3 loop: CASQGGGINNEQFF. CDR3 in DNA: TGTGCCAGCCAAGGGGGAGGAATCAACAATGAGCAGTTCTTC. Drawing the rest from reference TRBV2 and TRBJ2-1, the complete variable domain is EPEVTQTPSHQVTQMGQEVILRCVPISNHLYFYWYRQILGQKVEFLVSFYNNEISEKSEIFDDQFSVERPDGSNFTLKIRSTKLEDSAMYFCASQGGGINNEQFFGPGTRLTVL.

This chain links TRBV29-1 with TRBJ2-6; D not certain. Trimming took off 4 bases at V and 0 bases at J, with 10 bases between the two ends. CDR1 is SQVTM and CDR2 is ANQGSEA in the germline V gene. The CDR3 is 15 amino acids. CDR3 nucleotide sequence: TGCAGCGTTGTAGGAGTGAGCTCTGGGGCCAACGTCCTGACTTTC. Amino acids: CSVVGVSSGANVLTF. The whole variable domain, filled in from reference TRBV29-1 and TRBJ2-6, reads SAVISQKPSRDICQRGTSLTIQCQVDSQVTMMFWYRQQPGQSLTLIATANQGSEATYESGFVIDKFPISRPNLTFSTLTVSNMSPEDSSIYLCSVVGVSSGANVLTFGAGSRLTVL.

The chain joins TRBV7-7 to TRBJ2-1; 12 bases are a match to TRBD2. The CDR3 loop spans 15 amino acids. J gave up 4 bases and V 4 bases, and 2 bases lay outside the gene matches. Germline lookup yields CDR1 SSHAT and CDR2 FNYEAQ (reference sequence). The CDR3 nucleotides are TGTGCCAGCAGCTCTCTAGCGGGAGGGTACAATGAGCAGTTCTTC. It is translated as CASSSLAGGYNEQFF. Variable domain in full (rest from reference TRBV7-7 and TRBJ2-1): GAGVSQSPRYKVTKRGQDVTLRCDPISSHATLYWYQQALGQGPEFLTYFNYEAQPDKSGLPSDRFSAERPEGSISTLTIQRTEQRDSAMYRCASSSLAGGYNEQFFGPGTRLTVL.

This clone has a single count. This chain connects TRBV6-1 to TRBJ1-1, with 9 bases aligning to TRBD1. Germline V gene sequence: CDR1 MNHNS, CDR2 SASEGT. The trim removed 9 bases at V and 0 bases at J, leaving 8 bases unmatched. The CDR3 spans 15 residues. The DNA of the CDR3 is TGTGCCAGTATAGACAGGGGGGCCCTGAACACTGAAGCTTTCTTT. The encoded protein is CASIDRGALNTEAFF.

This chain connects TRBV18 to TRBJ2-5; possibly TRBD2 for D (6 bases). This CDR3 comprises 13 residues. V lost 1 base to trimming and J lost 4 bases, with 7 bases between them. The germline gives CDR1 KGHSH, CDR2 LQKENI. In DNA, the CDR3 is TGTGCCAGCTCACCACTCGGGAGAGAGACCCAGTACTTC. As protein: CASSPLGRETQYF.

The chain recombines TRBV5-1 with TRBJ2-7; 11 nucleotides agree with TRBD2. Germline V gives CDR1 SGHRS, CDR2 YFSETQ. This CDR3 spans 15 amino acids. V gave up 0 bases and J gave up 6 bases; unmatched junction bases: 5. In nucleotides, the CDR3 is TGCGCCAGCAGCTTGGTGGTAGCGGGAGGGCTCGAGCAGTACTTC. Protein sequence: CASSLVVAGGLEQYF.

The gene calls are TRBV21-1 and TRBJ2-7. TRBV21-1 is a listed pseudogene. The length of the CDR3 is 15 residues. CDR3 DNA sequence: TGTGCCAGCAGGCTGGGACCTTCCTACGAAAGAAAACAGTACGTC. Protein sequence: CASRLGPSYERKQYV.

This clone showed up many times. The chain carries TRBV28 and TRBJ1-2; D possibly corresponds to TRBD1 (6 bases). V was trimmed by 1 base and J by 4 bases, leaving 10 bases between them. CDR1 and CDR2 (germline): MDHEN, SYDVKM. CDR3 length: 14 amino acids. The CDR3 DNA reads as TGTGCCAGCAGTTTATCAGGGGCGGTCTATGGCTACACCTTC. Translated, it gives CASSLSGAVYGYTF.

This chain joins TRBV7-9 and TRBJ1-2; unclear D gene. This CDR3 comprises 14 residues. V lost 5 bases to trimming and J lost 8 bases, with 18 bases between them. CDR1 and CDR2 from the germline V gene are SEHNR and FQNEAQ (reference sequence). CDR3 amino acids: CASSLPTAPGGYTF. The CDR3 DNA reads as TGTGCCAGCAGCCTTCCTACGGCGCCGGGAGGCTACACCTTC.

The chain uses TRBV7-8 and TRBJ1-4; D is uncertain. There are 14 residues in the CDR3. Germline CDR1 is SGHVS and CDR2 is FQNEAQ. V was shortened by 5 bases and J by 3 bases, with 10 bases between the two germline ends. For the CDR3, the DNA is TGTGCCAGCAGCAAAAACCGAGCTAATGAAAAACTGTTTTTT. Protein product: CASSKNRANEKLFF.

J is TRBJ1-1 and V is TRBV4-1; D may be TRBD1 (5 bases). The CDR3 spans 18 residues. The V gene lost 0 bases and the J gene lost 4 bases, with 21 bases spanning the gap. Germline V gene data show CDR1 as MGHRA and CDR2 as YSYEKL. In nucleotides, the CDR3 is TGCGCCAGCAGCCAAGATAAAGTGCTTCAGGGTTGGAGCACTGAAGCTTTCTTT. This gives the protein CASSQDKVLQGWSTEAFF.

The CDR3 sequence: CASSATSGTGTDTQYF. The CDR3 DNA reads TGTGCCAGTAGTGCTACTAGCGGGACGGGCACAGATACGCAGTATTTT. The rearrangement joins TRBV19 to TRBJ2-3, with 10 nucleotides matching TRBD2. CDR1 LNHDA and CDR2 SQIVND come from the germline V gene (reference sequence). V dropped 5 bases and J dropped 1; count of bases not matched to a gene: 6. This CDR3 is 16 amino acids long.

The chain combines TRBV28 with TRBJ1-2; 7 nucleotides align to TRBD1. J was trimmed by 2 bases and V by 5 bases; bases with no gene match: 14. Germline CDR1 MDHEN, CDR2 SYDVKM. CDR3 length: 17 residues. CDR3 DNA: TGTGCCAGCAGTCCCCCGTCGTCGGCAGGGGGAAACTATGGCTACACCTTC. Translated, it gives CASSPPSSAGGNYGYTF.

This clone has just a few counts. The chain combines TRBV30 with TRBJ2-7; D is uncertain. The CDR3 covers 11 residues. Germline V gene sequence: CDR1 GTSNPN, CDR2 SVGIG (reference sequence). V was shortened by 2 bases and J by 6 bases, with 8 bases between the two germline ends. This CDR3 is CAWSLGSEQYV. Here the CDR3 DNA reads TGTGCCTGGAGTCTGGGAAGCGAGCAGTACGTC.

This rearrangement joins TRBV10-2 to TRBJ2-2; D gene ambiguous. V was pared by 5 bases and J by 8 bases, with 12 bases between. CDR3 length: 13 amino acids. Germline CDR1 WSHSY, CDR2 SAAADI. The CDR3 loop is CASSSLGMGELFF. In nucleotides, the CDR3 is TGCGCCAGCAGTTCACTTGGAATGGGGGAGCTGTTTTTT.

The chain combines TRBV7-2 with TRBJ1-2; a weak D match, TRBD1 (6 bases). This CDR3 has 13 residues. V was pared by 5 bases and J by 7 bases, with 14 bases between. CDR1 is SGHTA, CDR2 FQGNSA, per germline. The CDR3 protein is CASSPLGQLGYTF. Here the CDR3 DNA reads TGTGCCAGCAGCCCATTAGGACAGCTTGGCTACACCTTC.

The J gene is TRBJ2-7, the V gene TRBV11-2; D perhaps matches TRBD1 (5 bases). CDR1 is SGHAT and CDR2 is FQNNGV in the germline V gene. This CDR3 has 15 amino acids. The V end was cut by 1 base, the J end by 2 bases, with 12 bases between. The CDR3 region is CASSLVQDTTYEQYF. For the CDR3, the DNA is TGTGCCAGCAGCTTAGTTCAGGACACCACCTACGAGCAGTACTTC.

This clone was seen a few times. J is TRBJ2-5 and V is TRBV11-3, with D hard to call. Germline V gene lookup returns CDR1 SGHNT and CDR2 YENEEA. The CDR3 covers 14 residues. Trimming shortened V by 3 bases and J by 1 base, and 9 bases separated the two germline ends. The CDR3 nucleotides read TGTGCCAGCAGCTTTCGTGAGGTCCAAGAGACCCAGTACTTC. It codes for CASSFREVQETQYF.